A single sample is the source of the 6 T cell receptor beta chains below, sequenced in a study of blood T cell repertoires in COVID-19. Method: immunoSEQ multiplex PCR; TCRdb's copy keeps in-frame clones and lacks some. The table lists 110,000 to 150,000 clones, about 84% of them singletons. The sequenced sample was peripheral blood. All receptors come from a woman aged 50 to 60 with acute or convalescent COVID-19.

V is TRBV7-2 and J is TRBJ1-3; weak D call: TRBD1 (6 bases). The CDR3 is 16 residues long. V shed 1 base and J shed 2 bases, with 12 bases lying between them. Germline V gene sequence: CDR1 SGHTA, CDR2 FQGNSA. The CDR3 protein is CASSLVLGATGNTIYF. The CDR3 DNA sequence: TGTGCCAGCAGCTTAGTTCTGGGGGCTACTGGAAACACCATATATTTT.

The rearrangement links TRBV7-3 to TRBJ2-5; tentatively, D is TRBD1 (6 bases). The V and J ends lost 5 bases and 3 bases respectively, with 10 bases between them. There are 13 residues in the CDR3. Per germline, CDR1 SGHTA and CDR2 FQGTGA. The CDR3, as DNA: TGTGCCAGCAGCGTAAACAGGGAAGAGACCCAGTACTTC. Translating it yields CASSVNREETQYF.

The gene calls are TRBV7-3 and TRBJ2-2; 8 bases map to TRBD1. CDR1 and CDR2 from the germline V gene are SGHTA and FQGTGA. CDR3 size: 15 residues. V was clipped by 7 bases and J by 4 bases; unmatched bases: 8. The CDR3 DNA reads TGTGCCAGCAACCGTCAGGGGGCGGGCACCGGGGAGCTGTTTTTT. It specifies CASNRQGAGTGELFF.

V usage is TRBV7-2 and J usage is TRBJ1-3; 7 bases line up with TRBD1. In germline, CDR1 is SGHTA, CDR2 FQGNSA. With V trimmed by 1 base and J by 2 bases, 2 bases remained unmatched. This CDR3 contains 15 residues. The CDR3 DNA reads TGTGCCAGCAGCTTAGGCCAGGGGGCTGGAAACACCATATATTTT. It codes for CASSLGQGAGNTIYF.

CDR3 sequence: CASSYGGRTDTQYF. The CDR3 DNA follows: TGTGCCAGCAGTTACGGAGGGCGCACAGATACGCAGTATTTT. V gene TRBV6-6 combines with J gene TRBJ2-3; a possible D gene is TRBD2 (6 bases). The CDR3 spans 14 residues. V lost 2 bases to trimming and J lost 1 base, with 7 bases between them. CDR1 and CDR2 (germline): MNHNY, SVGAGI (reference sequence).

The V call is TRBV6-5, the J call TRBJ1-2; D unresolved. V lost 7 bases, J lost 0 bases, and 12 bases lay in between. There are 14 residues in the CDR3. Germline V CDR1 and CDR2: MNHEY, SVGAGI. Here the CDR3 reads CASKGGSTNYGYTF. CDR3 bases: TGTGCCAGCAAAGGCGGCAGCACTAACTATGGCTACACCTTC.